The 17 T cell receptor beta chains below were found in one sample sequenced in a study of CD8 T cells in ankylosing spondylitis listed by TCRdb under 2017. Library preparation used 5' RACE. The instrument given in TCRdb is Illumina HiSeq 2500. TCRdb reanalyzed the raw reads on its own, using fastp at Q25 for trimming and MiXCR for clone calling, and kept in-frame beta chains. All rows with the same CDR3 protein become a single entry with the most common DNA and genes. The sample table records around 340,000 distinct CDR3 sequences; 20% of these occur just once. The ten biggest clones cover about an eighth of the sample. Source material: blood, either unsorted or a sorted T cell fraction (not recorded which). These receptors were obtained from a male donor with ankylosing spondylitis or in good health (not recorded which).

This clonotype has only a few counts. The chain combines TRBV29-1 with TRBJ2-7; TRBD1 agrees at 10 bases. V shed 5 bases and J 5 bases; nucleotides not matched to a gene: 6. The CDR3 has 13 residues. The germline gives CDR1 SQVTM, CDR2 ANQGSEA. Written as DNA, the CDR3 is TGCAGCGTTATCCGGGACAGGGGCGACGAGCAGTACTTC. It codes for CSVIRDRGDEQYF.

This clonotype was recorded a few times. The J gene is TRBJ2-7, the V gene TRBV4-1; a possible D gene is TRBD1 (8 bases). Between the trimmed V and J ends, which lost 0 bases and 4 bases, there was a span of 13 bases. Germline assignment: CDR1 MGHRA and CDR2 YSYEKL. CDR3 length: 15 residues. The CDR3 region has the DNA TGCGCCAGCAGCCAAGACGACAGGGGAGGGTACGAGCAGTACTTC. This sequence encodes CASSQDDRGGYEQYF.

This chain connects TRBV27 to TRBJ1-6; no reliable D call. The CDR3 is 16 residues long. V gave up 3 bases and J gave up 6 bases, with 15 bases separating them. Germline V gene sequence: CDR1 MNHEY, CDR2 SMNVEV (reference sequence). CDR3 in DNA: TGTGCCAGCAGTTTGCCCGCAGACCCCTCTAATTCACCCCTCCACTTT. Protein product: CASSLPADPSNSPLHF.

A few counts support this clonotype. V is TRBV7-2 and J is TRBJ2-3; the D is unclear. This CDR3 is built from 17 residues. Trimming cost V 7 bases and J 0 bases, with 20 bases left between them. CDR1 and CDR2 from the germline V gene are SGHTA and FQGNSA. This CDR3 is CASTATHSFGSTDTQYF. CDR3 in DNA: TGTGCCAGCACCGCGACCCACAGTTTCGGGAGCACAGATACGCAGTATTTT.

The chain combines TRBV4-1 with TRBJ2-3; no reliable D call. Germline CDR1 is MGHRA and CDR2 is YSYEKL. V shed 1 base and J shed 4 bases, with 6 bases lying between them. The CDR3 runs to 13 residues. This CDR3 reads CASSQVGADTQYF. In DNA form, the CDR3 reads TGCGCCAGCAGCCAAGTTGGGGCAGATACGCAGTATTTT.

This clonotype has more than one count but fewer than ten. The J gene is TRBJ2-5, the V gene TRBV15, with 9 bases aligning to TRBD2. The CDR3 is 17 amino acids. The trim removed 0 bases at V and 2 bases at J, leaving 7 bases unmatched. CDR1 is LNHNV and CDR2 is YYDKDF in the germline V gene (reference sequence). In DNA, the CDR3 is TGTGCCACCAGCAGAGATTCAATCACTAGCGGGCAAGAGACCCAGTACTTC. Amino acids: CATSRDSITSGQETQYF.

The gene calls are TRBV7-6 and TRBJ2-1; 7 bases match TRBD2. The CDR3 contains 15 residues. V dropped 2 bases and J dropped 9; count of bases not matched to a gene: 10. Looked up from germline, CDR1 is SGHVS and CDR2 is FNYEAQ. CDR3 residues: CASSLYGERGGEQFF. CDR3 nucleotide sequence: TGTGCCAGCAGCTTATACGGGGAGCGGGGTGGTGAGCAGTTCTTC.

The V gene is TRBV27, the J gene TRBJ2-7, with 11 bases lining up with TRBD1. Germline V gene sequence: CDR1 MNHEY, CDR2 SMNVEV (reference sequence). The length of the CDR3 is 14 residues. J lost 4 bases, V lost 7 bases, and 6 bases had no gene match. In DNA form, the CDR3 reads TGTGCCAGCACCGAGGGGACAGGGGGGTACGAGCAGTACTTC. It encodes CASTEGTGGYEQYF.

This clonotype was seen only a few times. V is TRBV20-1 and J is TRBJ2-7, with D uncertain. V lost 1 base and J 3 bases, leaving 16 bases between the germline ends. Looked up from germline, CDR1 is DFQATT and CDR2 is SNEGSKA (reference sequence). The CDR3 runs to 15 residues. The CDR3 sequence: CSARGLSEPDYEQYF. The CDR3 coding sequence is TGCAGTGCTAGAGGTTTGTCAGAACCAGACTACGAGCAGTACTTC.

The gene calls are TRBV27 and TRBJ2-1; D is ambiguous. With 2 bases removed from V and 13 bases from J, the gap between germline ends came to 15 bases. This CDR3 has 13 amino acids. CDR1 and CDR2 (germline): MNHEY, SMNVEV (reference sequence). CDR3 region: CASSLMNTNPQFF. CDR3 bases: TGTGCCAGCAGTTTAATGAACACCAACCCTCAGTTCTTC.

The chain combines TRBV15 with TRBJ2-2, with 9 bases matching TRBD2. This CDR3 contains 17 residues. Germline lookup yields CDR1 LNHNV and CDR2 YYDKDF (reference sequence). Trimming cost V 4 bases and J 5 bases; bases outside gene matches: 11. The CDR3 DNA reads as TGTGCCACCAGCACCCTCGGGGCTAGCGGGGCAACCGGGGAGCTGTTTTTT. Translating it yields CATSTLGASGATGELFF.

The chain joins TRBV25-1 to TRBJ2-1, with TRBD2 as a possible D gene (6 bases). The CDR3 is 13 amino acids. V shed 6 bases and J shed 6 bases, with 12 bases lying between them. Germline CDR1 and CDR2: MGHDK and SYGVNS. The CDR3 reads CASRPQAGNEQFF. The CDR3 DNA is TGTGCCAGCAGACCCCAAGCGGGCAATGAGCAGTTCTTC.

This clonotype was seen only a few times. The chain combines TRBV6-1 with TRBJ1-5; a weak D match, TRBD1 (5 bases). From germline, CDR1 is MNHNS and CDR2 SASEGT. The CDR3 is 13 residues long. The V end was cut by 6 bases, the J end by 6 bases, with 12 bases between. The CDR3 DNA reads as TGTGCCAGCAGGATGGGGGAAGGTCAGCCCCAGCATTTT. Translation: CASRMGEGQPQHF.

There are a few counts of this clonotype. This chain connects TRBV20-1 to TRBJ2-1; D is possibly TRBD1 or TRBD2 (6 bases each). V lost 0 bases to trimming and J lost 8 bases, with 14 bases between them. CDR1 and CDR2 (germline): DFQATT, SNEGSKA (reference sequence). The CDR3 consists of 14 residues. The DNA for the CDR3 is TGCAGTGCTAGAGAAACGGGGGCGGTTGATGAGCAGTTCTTC. It yields the protein CSARETGAVDEQFF.

V is TRBV12-3 or TRBV12-4 and J is TRBJ2-4; the match to TRBD2 covers 8 bases. V was pared by 8 bases and J by 1 base, with 4 bases of the junction left unmatched. This CDR3 has 14 amino acids. The CDR3 is CASLSGGAKNIQYF. CDR3 bases: TGTGCCAGCCTCTCGGGGGGGGCCAAAAACATTCAGTACTTC.

The chain links TRBV6-4 to TRBJ2-1; 7 bases fit TRBD2. The CDR3 length is 15 residues. Germline CDR1 is MRHNA and CDR2 is SNTAGT. The V segment lost 6 bases and the J segment 4 bases; nucleotides outside the gene matches: 9. In nucleotides, the CDR3 is TGTGCCAGCAGCGCACGTGGCGGGGGTTACAATGAGCAGTTCTTC. Its translation is CASSARGGGYNEQFF.

This clonotype was seen a handful of times. V is TRBV7-2 and J is TRBJ2-3; D unresolved. The ends were cut back, 5 bases at V and 1 base at J, with 13 bases in the middle. Germline loops: CDR1 SGHTA, CDR2 FQGNSA. There are 15 residues in the CDR3. The DNA for the CDR3 is TGTGCCAGCAGCCTCATGGGCCCAGGCACAGATACGCAGTATTTT. This encodes CASSLMGPGTDTQYF.